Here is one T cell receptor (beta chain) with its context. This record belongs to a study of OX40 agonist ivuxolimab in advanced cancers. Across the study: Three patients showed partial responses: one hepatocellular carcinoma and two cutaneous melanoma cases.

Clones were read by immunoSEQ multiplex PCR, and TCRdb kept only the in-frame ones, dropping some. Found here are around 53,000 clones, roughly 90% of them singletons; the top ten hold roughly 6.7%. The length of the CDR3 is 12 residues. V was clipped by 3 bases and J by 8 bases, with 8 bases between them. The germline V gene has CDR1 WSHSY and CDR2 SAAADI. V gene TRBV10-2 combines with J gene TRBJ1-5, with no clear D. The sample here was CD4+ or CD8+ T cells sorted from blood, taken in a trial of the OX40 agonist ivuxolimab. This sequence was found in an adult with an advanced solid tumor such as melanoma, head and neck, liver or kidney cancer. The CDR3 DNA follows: TGCGCCAGCAGTGATTTGAGTAAGCCCCAGCATTTT. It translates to CASSDLSKPQHF.